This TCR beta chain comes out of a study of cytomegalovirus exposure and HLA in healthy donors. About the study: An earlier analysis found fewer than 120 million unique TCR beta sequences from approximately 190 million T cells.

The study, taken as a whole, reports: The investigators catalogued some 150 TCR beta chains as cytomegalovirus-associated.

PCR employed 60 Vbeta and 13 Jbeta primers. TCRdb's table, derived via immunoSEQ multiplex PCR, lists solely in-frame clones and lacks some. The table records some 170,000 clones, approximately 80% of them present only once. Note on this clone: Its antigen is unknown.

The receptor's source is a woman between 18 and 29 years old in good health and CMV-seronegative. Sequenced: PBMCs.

In nucleotides, the CDR3 is TGTGCCAGCAGCCAAGATACTGGGCAGGTCCAGCATTTT. It yields the protein CASSQDTGQVQHF. The gene calls are TRBV4-2 and TRBJ1-5, with D unresolved. Germline V gives CDR1 LGHNA, CDR2 YNFKEQ. V was cut by 0 bases and J by 12 bases, with 12 bases left in between. The CDR3 consists of 13 residues.